The 24 T cell receptor beta chains listed next were all sequenced from one sample in a study of spatial heterogeneity in lung cancer (dated 2019 in TCRdb). What the work shows at the level of the full study, not this receptor alone: The tumor nonsynonymous mutation count correlated with the number of expanded intratumoral alpha and beta TCRs.

Taken with the paper, the label for time point translates to: sample taken at primary tumor resection. For these TCRs, the target antigens are not known. Libraries were built with 5' RACE. The instrument given in TCRdb is NextSeq 500. TCRdb ran its own pipeline on the public reads, namely fastp trimming at Q25 and MiXCR clone calling, and kept in-frame beta chains. A single entry per CDR3 protein holds the most common genes and DNA from its merged rows. The sample table holds about 5,700 distinct CDR3 sequences, of which about an eighth were seen once. Over 15% of the sample goes to the ten largest clones. Sequencing used lung tumor tissue, obtained at surgery. Receptors were obtained from a female donor with early-stage non-small cell lung cancer.

This clonotype was found many times. J is TRBJ1-1 and V is TRBV6-1; 9 positions agree with TRBD1. The CDR3 has 15 amino acids. The J segment lost 5 bases and the V segment lost 3 bases, leaving 7 bases of the junction unmatched. The germline CDR1 and CDR2 sequences are MNHNS and SASEGT. This CDR3 reads CASSEGLQGATEAFF. The CDR3 DNA reads TGTGCCAGCAGTGAGGGATTACAGGGGGCAACTGAAGCTTTCTTT.

This chain joins TRBV7-9 and TRBJ2-5, with a tentative D call TRBD1 (5 bases). V lost 3 bases, J lost 3 bases, and 8 bases lay in between. From germline, CDR1 is SEHNR and CDR2 FQNEAQ (reference sequence). The length of the CDR3 is 13 residues. The CDR3 loop reads CASSLVTEETQYF. The CDR3 bases are TGTGCCAGCAGCTTGGTGACAGAAGAGACCCAGTACTTC.

In its sample, this clonotype ranks as medium-sized (0.01 to 0.1%). The chain couples TRBV4-2 to TRBJ2-2, with TRBD1 matching over 7 bases. The CDR3 loop spans 17 amino acids. The junction had 6 bases not matched to a gene; V was cut back by 1 base and J by 1 base. Germline CDR1 reads LGHNA; CDR2 reads YNFKEQ. CDR3 sequence reads: CASSQGDWTGNTGELFF. The CDR3 nucleotides are TGTGCCAGCAGCCAAGGCGATTGGACAGGGAACACCGGGGAGCTGTTTTTT.

Sample share makes this clonotype medium-sized (0.01 to 0.1%). V is TRBV3-1 and J is TRBJ2-1; 8 bases align to TRBD1. Looked up from germline, CDR1 is LGHDT and CDR2 is YNNKEL (reference sequence). This CDR3 is built from 15 residues. The trim removed 2 bases at V and 9 bases at J, leaving 9 bases unmatched. The CDR3 bases are TGTGCCAGCAGCCAAAGGCAGGCAGGGGGCGGTGAGCAGTTCTTC. Encoded protein: CASSQRQAGGGEQFF.

The V and J genes are TRBV9 and TRBJ2-1, with 7 bases that match TRBD2. The CDR3 has 14 amino acids. V gave up 4 bases and J gave up 9 bases; unmatched junction bases: 10. Germline CDR1 SGDLS, CDR2 YYNGEE. The CDR3 DNA reads TGTGCCAGCAGCTCCAGCGGGGTCGTGACTGAGCAGTTCTTC. As protein: CASSSSGVVTEQFF.

This clonotype was recorded many times. This rearrangement joins TRBV7-3 to TRBJ2-5; TRBD2 matches 11 bases. The CDR3 has 15 residues. Germline CDR1 reads SGHTA; CDR2 reads FQGTGA. With 5 bases clipped from V and 2 bases from J, the junction kept 4 bases outside the gene matches. For the CDR3, the DNA is TGTGCCAGCAGCATGGGACTAGCGGAACAAGAGACCCAGTACTTC. It specifies CASSMGLAEQETQYF.

This clonotype occurred many times. The V and J genes are TRBV6-2 or TRBV6-3 and TRBJ2-1; TRBD2 agrees at 13 bases. Germline V lookup: CDR1 MNHEY, CDR2 SVGEGT. Germline trimming cut 2 bases from V and 0 bases from J; bases unmatched to any gene: 4. The CDR3 contains 18 residues. CDR3 DNA: TGTGCCAGCAGTTACGGGGGACTAGCGGGAAACTCCTACAATGAGCAGTTCTTC. It translates to CASSYGGLAGNSYNEQFF.

The J gene is TRBJ1-6, the V gene TRBV28; maybe TRBD1 (6 bases). CDR3 size: 18 residues. Germline loops: CDR1 MDHEN, CDR2 SYDVKM. Trimming stripped 10 bases from V and 4 bases from J, with 26 bases between. CDR3 sequence reads: CANKKLVGASSYNSPLHF. For the CDR3, the DNA is TGTGCCAACAAAAAACTTGTGGGGGCTAGCTCATATAATTCACCCCTCCACTTT.

In this sample, this clonotype turned up many times. The chain couples TRBV5-6 to TRBJ2-2; TRBD2 matches at 11 bases. The germline CDR1 and CDR2 sequences are SGHDT and YYEEEE. The CDR3 is made up of 17 amino acids. The V gene end was trimmed by 3 bases and the J gene end by 7 bases; junction bases not matched to a gene: 11. The CDR3 DNA reads as TGTGCCAGCAGCTCATACTATAGCGGGAGGGCGAGCGGGGAGCTGTTTTTT. This codes for CASSSYYSGRASGELFF. Using reference TRBV5-6 and TRBJ2-2 for the parts outside the CDR3, the full variable domain is DAGVTQSPTHLIKTRGQQVTLRCSPKSGHDTVSWYQQALGQGPQFIFQYYEEEERQRGNFPDRFSGHQFPNYSSELNVNALLLGDSALYLCASSSYYSGRASGELFFGEGSRLTVL.

By sample share, this clonotype is medium-sized. The chain employs TRBV3-1 and TRBJ2-7; tentative D call: TRBD1 (5 bases). Germline CDR1 is LGHDT and CDR2 is YNNKEL (reference sequence). This CDR3 spans 14 amino acids. V was clipped by 4 bases and J by 4 bases, with 14 bases between them. CDR3 sequence (DNA): TGTGCCAGCAGCCCCCAGGGAATCAGGTACGAGCAGTACTTC. Translation: CASSPQGIRYEQYF.

By its share, this clonotype is medium-sized. This chain joins TRBV12-3 or TRBV12-4 and TRBJ2-1; 9 bases match TRBD1. J lost 3 bases, V lost 6 bases, and 6 bases had no gene match. The CDR3 loop spans 15 amino acids. The CDR3 sequence: CASSRQGGRYNEQFF. CDR3 nucleotide sequence: TGTGCCAGCAGCAGACAGGGGGGCCGCTACAATGAGCAGTTCTTC.

Relative to its sample, this clonotype is medium-sized (0.01 to 0.1%). This chain links TRBV6-1 with TRBJ2-2, with TRBD2 identical over 14 bases. Germline V gives CDR1 MNHNS, CDR2 SASEGT. The CDR3 is made up of 17 amino acids. The ends lost 0 bases at V and 8 bases at J; junction bases unmatched: 5. The chain's CDR3 is CASSEAGTSGRTGELFF. The CDR3 DNA sequence: TGTGCCAGCAGTGAAGCAGGGACTAGCGGGAGAACGGGGGAGCTGTTTTTT.

Relative to its sample, this clonotype is medium-sized. This sequence joins TRBV20-1 and TRBJ2-3; D uncertain. Germline V gene sequence: CDR1 DFQATT, CDR2 SNEGSKA (reference sequence). This CDR3 has 14 residues. V was shortened by 6 bases and J by 4 bases, with 17 bases between the two germline ends. CDR3 protein: CSASNPAPPDTQYF. The CDR3 DNA reads as TGCAGTGCCAGCAACCCTGCCCCCCCAGATACGCAGTATTTT.

This clonotype is termed large (0.1 to 1%). The V call is TRBV28, the J call TRBJ2-7, with a possible D match to TRBD2 (5 bases). The V end was cut by 5 bases, the J end by 2 bases, with 16 bases between. This CDR3 has 15 residues. From germline, CDR1 is MDHEN and CDR2 SYDVKM. The CDR3 DNA reads TGTGCCAGCAGTCCTCGTGGAGTAGCGACCTACGAGCAGTACTTC. Its protein product is CASSPRGVATYEQYF.

About this clonotype: The CDR3 does not close with the conserved phenylalanine or tryptophan, likely indicating a read error. The chain joins TRBV28 to TRBJ2-2; 8 bases fit TRBD1. Germline loops: CDR1 MDHEN, CDR2 SYDVKM. Trimming took 7 bases from V and 10 from J; bases not matched to a gene: 17. This CDR3 comprises 16 residues. CDR3 in DNA: TGTGCCAGCACTGAAATCGGGACAGGAGGGTTCGAGGAGCTGTTTCTT. It specifies CASTEIGTGGFEELFL.

In its sample, this clonotype was seen many times. The CDR3: CASSATGGFSGNTIYF. CDR3 coding DNA: TGTGCCAGCAGCGCTACAGGGGGCTTCTCTGGAAACACCATATATTTT. The rearrangement links TRBV3-1 to TRBJ1-3, with 9 bases aligning to TRBD1. CDR3 length: 16 residues. V was pared by 5 bases and J by 0 bases, with 5 bases of the junction left unmatched. CDR1 is LGHDT, CDR2 YNNKEL, per germline (reference sequence).

This clonotype was seen just once. This chain connects TRBV2 to TRBJ2-1; D unclear. Germline values: CDR1 SNHLY, CDR2 FYNNEI. V lost 4 bases and J 10 bases, leaving 14 bases between the germline ends. The CDR3 has 13 residues. CDR3 amino acids: CASSVGTQTEQFF. The CDR3, as DNA: TGTGCCAGCAGTGTCGGTACACAAACGGAGCAGTTCTTC.

By its share, this clonotype is medium-sized (0.01 to 0.1%). This chain uses TRBV7-2 with TRBJ1-2; maybe TRBD1 (6 bases). Trimming shortened V by 5 bases and J by 8 bases, and 15 bases separated the two germline ends. This CDR3 comprises 13 residues. Germline CDR1 SGHTA, CDR2 FQGNSA. Here the CDR3 DNA reads TGTGCCAGCAGCAAACAGGGTTTTCTCGGCTACACCTTC. It is translated as CASSKQGFLGYTF.

This clonotype appeared many times. The V and J genes are TRBV6-2 or TRBV6-3 and TRBJ2-1; the D is unclear. Trimming took off 7 bases at V and 3 bases at J, with 13 bases between the two ends. Germline V gives CDR1 MNHEY, CDR2 SVGEGT. The CDR3 runs to 14 residues. The CDR3 spells CASIRHPYYNEQFF. CDR3 DNA sequence: TGTGCCAGCATCAGACATCCGTACTACAATGAGCAGTTCTTC.

This clonotype is medium-sized by share. The V gene is TRBV9, the J gene TRBJ2-7, with a possible D match to TRBD1 (6 bases). The V gene's germline CDR1 is SGDLS and CDR2 YYNGEE. The CDR3 has 13 amino acids. The germline V and J ends were trimmed by 0 bases and 5 bases, with 9 bases remaining between them. CDR3 sequence (DNA): TGTGCCAGCAGCGTAGGGGGGCGGAACGAGCAGTACTTC. Translation: CASSVGGRNEQYF.

This clonotype was seen many times. This rearrangement joins TRBV13 to TRBJ1-5; D is undetermined. Germline V CDR1 and CDR2: PRHDT, FYEKMQ (reference sequence). The CDR3 totals 14 residues. Trimming removed 3 bases at V and 3 bases at J, with 9 bases between. The CDR3 sequence: CASSFRGLNQPQHF. DNA for the CDR3: TGTGCCAGCAGCTTCCGCGGTCTCAATCAGCCCCAGCATTTT.

This clonotype showed up many times. The CDR3 DNA sequence: TGTGCCAGCAGCCCTAGCGGGAGAGGTATTGGTGAGCAGTTCTTC. It specifies CASSPSGRGIGEQFF. The chain employs TRBV12-3 or TRBV12-4 and TRBJ2-1; 10 bases align to TRBD2. The length of the CDR3 is 15 residues. Germline trimming cut 6 bases from V and 9 bases from J; bases unmatched to any gene: 11.

This clonotype is medium-sized within its sample. The genes are TRBV7-9 and TRBJ1-1, with D possibly being TRBD1 (5 bases). The CDR3 is 13 residues long. Germline values: CDR1 SEHNR, CDR2 FQNEAQ (reference sequence). Trimming took off 7 bases at V and 4 bases at J, with 13 bases between the two ends. CDR3 in amino acids: CASKTNQGTEAFF. For the CDR3, the DNA is TGTGCCAGCAAGACAAATCAGGGCACTGAAGCTTTCTTT.

Sample share makes this clonotype medium-sized. The chain carries TRBV12-3 or TRBV12-4 and TRBJ2-7, with D unclear. Trimming took 0 bases from V and 1 from J, leaving 7 bases between them. This CDR3 comprises 14 residues. CDR3 in amino acids: CASSLAGVSYEQYF. The DNA for the CDR3 is TGTGCCAGCAGTTTAGCGGGTGTGTCCTACGAGCAGTACTTC.